Below, one TCR beta chain is given with its context. This entry is derived from a study of blood T cell repertoires in COVID-19. The CDR3 totals 17 residues. Germline CDR1 reads MNHNY; CDR2 reads SVGAGI (reference sequence). Germline trimming cut 5 bases from V and 8 bases from J; bases unmatched to any gene: 14. Here immunoSEQ multiplex PCR was the method, and the copy in TCRdb shows in-frame clones only, minus some. The table shows approximately 190,000 clones, with about 88% occurring only once. Specimen: peripheral blood. The receptor's source is a woman in her thirties or forties who had recovered from COVID-19. The chain recombines TRBV6-6 with TRBJ1-6, with TRBD1 matching 8 bases. The CDR3 coding sequence is TGTGCCAGCAGTCTTGAGGGCCAGGGGGCGCTTGATTCACCCCTCCACTTT. Amino acid sequence: CASSLEGQGALDSPLHF.